The 30 T cell receptor beta chains presented below share a single source sample, sequenced in a study of OX40 agonist ivuxolimab in advanced cancers. Method: immunoSEQ multiplex PCR; TCRdb's copy keeps in-frame clones and lacks some. This sample has some 49,000 clones, with around 85% found just once. Source: CD4+ or CD8+ T cells sorted from blood, taken in a trial of the OX40 agonist ivuxolimab. These receptors originate from an adult with an advanced solid tumor such as melanoma, head and neck, liver or kidney cancer.

DNA of the CDR3: TGTGCCAGCAGTGGCTCAGGGTTACATGAGCAGTTCTTC. It codes for CASSGSGLHEQFF. V and J are TRBV6-1 and TRBJ2-1, with D possibly being TRBD1 (5 bases). There are 13 residues in the CDR3. The V gene's germline CDR1 is MNHNS and CDR2 SASEGT. Trimming stripped 4 bases from V and 8 bases from J, with 12 bases between.

The chain carries TRBV10-3 and TRBJ1-1; weak D call: TRBD1 (5 bases). Germline loops: CDR1 ENHRY, CDR2 SYGVKD. The CDR3 has 15 amino acids. With 4 bases removed from V and 0 bases from J, the gap between germline ends came to 12 bases. CDR3 nucleotide sequence: TGTGCCATCAGTGTTACCGACAGAATGAACACTGAAGCTTTCTTT. This gives the protein CAISVTDRMNTEAFF.

V is TRBV4-3 and J is TRBJ1-1; the D gene is possibly TRBD1 (5 bases). Trimming removed 4 bases from V and 0 bases from J, with 12 bases in between. This CDR3 has 15 residues. Germline V gene sequence: CDR1 LGHNA, CDR2 YSLEER. CDR3 in DNA: TGCGCCAGCAGCCTCGGAAGACAGATGAACACTGAAGCTTTCTTT. Translated, it gives CASSLGRQMNTEAFF.

J is TRBJ1-3 and V is TRBV4-3; D is uncertain. The CDR3 loop spans 16 amino acids. Germline CDR1 reads LGHNA; CDR2 reads YSLEER. V was shortened by 3 bases and J by 0 bases, with 12 bases between the two germline ends. CDR3 in amino acids: CASSQTAEISGNTIYF. DNA for the CDR3: TGCGCCAGCAGCCAGACTGCAGAGATCTCTGGAAACACCATATATTTT.

The CDR3 loop reads CASSDDFLTDTQYF. The CDR3 coding sequence is TGTGCCAGCAGCGACGACTTTTTAACAGATACGCAGTATTTT. The chain has TRBV9 and TRBJ2-3; D gene ambiguous. With 3 bases removed from V and 3 bases from J, the gap between germline ends came to 11 bases. This CDR3 comprises 14 residues. Germline values: CDR1 SGDLS, CDR2 YYNGEE.

The CDR3 DNA reads TGCAGCGTTGAAGGAGCGCAAGAGGGGCGCCGGGGCTACACCTTC. This sequence encodes CSVEGAQEGRRGYTF. The V gene is TRBV29-1, the J gene TRBJ1-2, with D possibly TRBD1 on 5 matching bases. Germline V gene lookup returns CDR1 SQVTM and CDR2 ANQGSEA. Deletions cut 1 base from V and 8 bases from J, with 20 bases between. The CDR3 has 15 amino acids.

The V call is TRBV27, the J call TRBJ1-5; D is possibly TRBD1 (5 bases). CDR3 length: 13 residues. Trimming left V 1 base short and J 6 bases short, with 7 bases between. CDR1 is MNHEY, CDR2 SMNVEV, per germline (reference sequence). The DNA of the CDR3 is TGTGCCAGCAGTTTATGGGGCAGTCAGCCCCAGCATTTT. Amino acids: CASSLWGSQPQHF.

V gene TRBV30 combines with J gene TRBJ1-6, with TRBD1 matching 9 bases. Trimming at V came to 3 bases and at J to 9 bases, leaving 6 bases not matched to a gene. Germline-derived CDR1 and CDR2 are GTSNPN and SVGIG (reference sequence). The CDR3 has 14 amino acids. CDR3 coding DNA: TGTGCCTGGAGCCCAGGACAGGGGACTTCACCCCTCCACTTT. It specifies CAWSPGQGTSPLHF.

CDR3 nucleotides: TGTGCCAGCAGCCCGGGACAGGGGTTCTATGGCTACACCTTC. It is translated as CASSPGQGFYGYTF. The genes are TRBV13 and TRBJ1-2; 10 nucleotides align to TRBD1. V shed 5 bases and J 4 bases; nucleotides not matched to a gene: 4. This CDR3 spans 14 amino acids. Germline V gives CDR1 PRHDT, CDR2 FYEKMQ (reference sequence).

The chain employs TRBV4-3 and TRBJ2-1, with TRBD2 identical over 9 bases. This CDR3 is built from 16 residues. Germline-derived CDR1 and CDR2 are LGHNA and YSLEER. Unmatched junction bases numbered 3, after V lost 3 bases and J lost 0 bases. CDR3 nucleotides: TGCGCCAGCAGCCACACAGCGGGAGGCTCCTACAATGAGCAGTTCTTC. It yields the protein CASSHTAGGSYNEQFF.

V and J are TRBV11-2 and TRBJ2-3, with D hard to call. Germline-derived CDR1 and CDR2 are SGHAT and FQNNGV. The CDR3 contains 15 residues. V was cut by 0 bases and J by 1 base, with 8 bases left in between. The CDR3 is CASSLDGTGTDTQYF. The CDR3 DNA is TGTGCCAGCAGCTTAGACGGCACGGGCACAGATACGCAGTATTTT. The full variable domain, its missing parts supplied by reference TRBV11-2 and TRBJ2-3, is EAGVAQSPRYKIIEKRQSVAFWCNPISGHATLYWYQQILGQGPKLLIQFQNNGVVDDSQLPKDRFSAERLKGVDSTLKIQPAKLEDSAVYLCASSLDGTGTDTQYFGPGTRLTVL.

In DNA, the CDR3 is TGTGCCAGCAGTCAGGACAGGATGAACACTGAAGCTTTCTTT. This encodes CASSQDRMNTEAFF. The gene calls are TRBV6-6 and TRBJ1-1; TRBD1 agrees at 7 bases. The CDR3 covers 14 residues. Germline CDR1 MNHNY, CDR2 SVGAGI (reference sequence). The junction had 3 bases not matched to a gene; V was cut back by 5 bases and J by 0 bases.

The chain is built from TRBV28 and TRBJ1-1, with D maybe TRBD1 (6 bases). The CDR3 consists of 15 residues. Trimming took 1 base from V and 0 from J, leaving 9 bases between them. Germline V gives CDR1 MDHEN, CDR2 SYDVKM. This CDR3 is CASSLSGTMNTEAFF. In nucleotides, the CDR3 is TGTGCCAGCAGTTTATCCGGGACAATGAACACTGAAGCTTTCTTT.

The rearrangement uses TRBV9 and TRBJ1-3; D may be TRBD1 (6 bases). Trimming removed 2 bases at V and 2 bases at J, with 11 bases between. Germline V lookup: CDR1 SGDLS, CDR2 YYNGEE. The CDR3 consists of 15 residues. CDR3 DNA sequence: TGTGCCAGCAGCGTCGCAGCAGGGGCTGGAAACACCATATATTTT. It codes for CASSVAAGAGNTIYF.

This rearrangement joins TRBV19 to TRBJ1-2; D perhaps matches TRBD1 (5 bases). The CDR3 consists of 14 residues. The germline V gene has CDR1 LNHDA and CDR2 SQIVND (reference sequence). Trimming took 5 bases from V and 4 from J, leaving 14 bases between them. In DNA, the CDR3 is TGTGCCAGTAGTCCGGACATAAGGGGCTATGGCTACACCTTC. This codes for CASSPDIRGYGYTF.

In this sample, this clone turned up once. The chain links TRBV6-5 to TRBJ2-1; TRBD2 aligns across 9 bases. Germline trimming cut 0 bases from V and 6 bases from J; bases unmatched to any gene: 3. The length of the CDR3 is 15 residues. Per germline, CDR1 MNHEY and CDR2 SVGAGI. CDR3 DNA: TGTGCCAGCAGTTACTCCCTTAGCGGGAGCAATGAGCAGTTCTTC. Translated: CASSYSLSGSNEQFF.

This chain connects TRBV4-1 to TRBJ1-2; tentative D call: TRBD1 (6 bases). Trimming stripped 6 bases from V and 11 bases from J, with 25 bases between. The CDR3 sequence is 15 residues long. The germline V gene has CDR1 MGHRA and CDR2 YSYEKL. In DNA form, the CDR3 reads TGCGCCAGCAGTCTGAGTATGGGACAAGGGATAGGTTACACCTTC. It specifies CASSLSMGQGIGYTF.

This clone was found once. The chain has TRBV29-1 and TRBJ2-1; 12 nucleotides agree with TRBD2. Per germline, CDR1 SQVTM and CDR2 ANQGSEA. With V trimmed by 6 bases and J by 4 bases, 10 bases remained unmatched. CDR3 length equals 16 residues. CDR3 amino acids: CSVPSGGAVLYNEQFF. The CDR3 bases are TGCAGCGTGCCTAGCGGGGGGGCCGTTCTGTACAATGAGCAGTTCTTC.

The chain recombines TRBV15 with TRBJ2-3; tentatively, D is TRBD1 (6 bases). CDR1 LNHNV and CDR2 YYDKDF come from the germline V gene (reference sequence). The CDR3 is made up of 13 amino acids. V was pared by 5 bases and J by 4 bases, with 10 bases between. CDR3 bases: TGTGCCACCAGCCTGGACAGTTCAGATACGCAGTATTTT. This translates into CATSLDSSDTQYF.

V gene TRBV4-3 combines with J gene TRBJ2-7; D call uncertain. Trimming took 0 bases from V and 0 from J, leaving 6 bases between them. The CDR3 length is 14 residues. Germline CDR1 LGHNA, CDR2 YSLEER. CDR3 in DNA: TGCGCCAGCAGCCAAGACCAGTCCTCCTACGAGCAGTACTTC. Its protein is CASSQDQSSYEQYF.

This rearrangement joins TRBV27 to TRBJ1-1, with D tentatively TRBD1 (6 bases). Trimming removed 6 bases at V and 4 bases at J, with 12 bases between. Germline V CDR1 and CDR2: MNHEY, SMNVEV (reference sequence). The CDR3 contains 13 residues. This chain's CDR3 is CASREGGATEAFF. The CDR3, as DNA: TGTGCCAGCAGGGAGGGGGGGGCCACTGAAGCTTTCTTT.

The J gene is TRBJ1-2, the V gene TRBV6-1; 7 positions match TRBD1. V lost 1 base and J lost 8; bases outside the gene matches: 10. CDR1 is MNHNS and CDR2 is SASEGT in the germline V gene. CDR3 length: 15 residues. In DNA form, the CDR3 reads TGTGCCAGCAGTGAAGAGAGGGACAGAAAATCAGGCTACACCTTC. Protein sequence: CASSEERDRKSGYTF.

The CDR3 nucleotides read TGTGCCAGCAGGAAGGGACAGGGGATCACCGGGGAGCTGTTTTTT. Translation: CASRKGQGITGELFF. V usage is TRBV5-6 and J usage is TRBJ2-2, with 10 bases matching TRBD1. CDR3 length: 15 residues. Trimming at V came to 5 bases and at J to 4 bases, leaving 5 bases not matched to a gene. Germline V gives CDR1 SGHDT, CDR2 YYEEEE.

V usage is TRBV5-4 and J usage is TRBJ1-2; D possibly corresponds to TRBD1 (6 bases). Trimming removed 0 bases at V and 4 bases at J, with 7 bases between. The CDR3 loop spans 13 amino acids. The germline V gene encodes CDR1 SGHNT and CDR2 YYREEE (reference sequence). CDR3 amino acids: CASSLEGVYGYTF. CDR3 sequence (DNA): TGTGCCAGCAGCTTGGAGGGGGTCTATGGCTACACCTTC.

In this sample, this clone turned up once. This chain connects TRBV4-3 to TRBJ2-2; D unresolved. The CDR3 contains 13 residues. Germline V gene sequence: CDR1 LGHNA, CDR2 YSLEER. The V end was cut by 6 bases, the J end by 8 bases, with 13 bases between. The chain's CDR3 is CASSTKVLGELFF. The CDR3 DNA reads TGCGCCAGCAGTACCAAGGTCCTGGGGGAGCTGTTTTTT.

The rearrangement uses TRBV11-2 and TRBJ2-3; possible D gene TRBD2, 5 bases. Trimming stripped 8 bases from V and 1 base from J, with 13 bases between. Germline V CDR1 and CDR2: SGHAT, FQNNGV. The CDR3 is made up of 14 amino acids. The CDR3 region has the DNA TGTGCCAGCGAGGATGTGGAGGGCACAGATACGCAGTATTTT. This codes for CASEDVEGTDTQYF. The full variable domain, its missing parts supplied by reference TRBV11-2 and TRBJ2-3, is EAGVAQSPRYKIIEKRQSVAFWCNPISGHATLYWYQQILGQGPKLLIQFQNNGVVDDSQLPKDRFSAERLKGVDSTLKIQPAKLEDSAVYLCASEDVEGTDTQYFGPGTRLTVL.

This clone has only a few counts. V and J are TRBV7-2 and TRBJ2-3, with 9 bases aligning to TRBD1. Germline V gene sequence: CDR1 SGHTA, CDR2 FQGNSA. The trim removed 3 bases at V and 6 bases at J, leaving 19 bases unmatched. This CDR3 is 19 amino acids long. CDR3 nucleotide sequence: TGTGCCAGCAGCTTTACTCCCGGGACAGGGACTAAAGGGGTCGATACGCAGTATTTT. The encoded protein is CASSFTPGTGTKGVDTQYF.

The chain has TRBV9 and TRBJ2-2, with unresolved D. Trimming took 0 bases from V and 6 from J, leaving 3 bases between them. Germline CDR1 SGDLS, CDR2 YYNGEE. This CDR3 contains 12 residues. The CDR3 region is CASSVAAGELFF. The CDR3 nucleotides read TGTGCCAGCAGCGTAGCCGCCGGGGAGCTGTTTTTT.

The chain links TRBV9 to TRBJ2-2; possibly TRBD2 for D (5 bases). The CDR3 totals 17 residues. Germline V lookup: CDR1 SGDLS, CDR2 YYNGEE. Trimming stripped 1 base from V and 6 bases from J, with 19 bases between. The CDR3: CASSVRPARAQAGELFF. The CDR3 bases are TGTGCCAGCAGCGTAAGGCCAGCGAGGGCGCAGGCCGGGGAGCTGTTTTTT. The whole variable domain, filled in from reference TRBV9 and TRBJ2-2, reads DSGVTQTPKHLITATGQRVTLRCSPRSGDLSVYWYQQSLDQGLQFLIQYYNGEERAKGNILERFSAQQFPDLHSELNLSSLELGDSALYFCASSVRPARAQAGELFFGEGSRLTVL.

Of note for this clone: The junction departs from germline at one end; a sequencing error may be responsible. The V call is TRBV5-8, the J call TRBJ1-4, with 8 bases fitting TRBD1. From germline, CDR1 is SGHTS and CDR2 YDEGEE. The CDR3 consists of 15 residues. The CDR3 loop reads CASSPRDRSNEKLFF. The CDR3 bases are TGTGCCAGCAGCCCCAGGGACAGGTCTAACGAAAAACTGTTTTTT.